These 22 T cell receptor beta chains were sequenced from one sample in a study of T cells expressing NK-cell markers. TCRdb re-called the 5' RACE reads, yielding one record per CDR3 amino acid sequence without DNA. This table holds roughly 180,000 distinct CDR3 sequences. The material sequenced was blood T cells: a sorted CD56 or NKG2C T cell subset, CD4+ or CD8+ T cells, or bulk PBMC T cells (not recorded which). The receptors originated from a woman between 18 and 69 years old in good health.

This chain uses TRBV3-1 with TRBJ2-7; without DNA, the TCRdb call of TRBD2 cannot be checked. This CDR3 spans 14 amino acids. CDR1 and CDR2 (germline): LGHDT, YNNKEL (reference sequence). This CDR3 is CASSQRALDYEQYF.

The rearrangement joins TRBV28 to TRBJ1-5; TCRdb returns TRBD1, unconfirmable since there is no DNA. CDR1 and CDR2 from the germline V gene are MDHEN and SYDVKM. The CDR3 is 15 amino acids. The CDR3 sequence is CASKPDAGTGQPQHF.

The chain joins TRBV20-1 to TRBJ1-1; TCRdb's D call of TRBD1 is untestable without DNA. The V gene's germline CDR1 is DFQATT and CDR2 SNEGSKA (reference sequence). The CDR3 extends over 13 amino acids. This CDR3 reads CSASRGQGTEAFF.

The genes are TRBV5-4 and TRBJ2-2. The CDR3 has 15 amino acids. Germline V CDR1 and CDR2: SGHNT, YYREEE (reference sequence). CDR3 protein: CASSEAIRDTGELFF.

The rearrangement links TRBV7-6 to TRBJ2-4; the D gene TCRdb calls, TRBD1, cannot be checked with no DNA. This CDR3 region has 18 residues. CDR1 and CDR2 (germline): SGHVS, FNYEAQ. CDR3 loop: CASSLGGARGAAKNIQYF.

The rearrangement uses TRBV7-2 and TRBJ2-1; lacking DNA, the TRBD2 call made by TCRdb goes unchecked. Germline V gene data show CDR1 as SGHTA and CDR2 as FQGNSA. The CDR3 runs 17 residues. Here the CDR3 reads CASSSRAASGIRNEQFF.

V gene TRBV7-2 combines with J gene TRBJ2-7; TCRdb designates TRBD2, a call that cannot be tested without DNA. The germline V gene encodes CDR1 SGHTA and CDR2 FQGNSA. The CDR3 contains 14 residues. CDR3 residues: CASSLRLDSYEQYF.

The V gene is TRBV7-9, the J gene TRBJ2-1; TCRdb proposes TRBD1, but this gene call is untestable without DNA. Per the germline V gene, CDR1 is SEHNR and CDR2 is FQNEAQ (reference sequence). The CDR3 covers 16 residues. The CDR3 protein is CASSLMAGPSYNEQFF.

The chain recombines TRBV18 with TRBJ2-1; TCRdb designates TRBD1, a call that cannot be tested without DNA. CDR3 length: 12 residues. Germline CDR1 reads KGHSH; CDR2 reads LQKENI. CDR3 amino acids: CASSRREGGQFF.

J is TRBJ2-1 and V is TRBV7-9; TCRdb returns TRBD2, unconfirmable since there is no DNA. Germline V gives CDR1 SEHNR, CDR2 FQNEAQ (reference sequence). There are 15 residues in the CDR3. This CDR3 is CASSFPSGGFNEQFF.

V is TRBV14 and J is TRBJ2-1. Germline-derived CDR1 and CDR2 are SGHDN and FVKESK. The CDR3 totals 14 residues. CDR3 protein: CASSPVSSYNEQFF.

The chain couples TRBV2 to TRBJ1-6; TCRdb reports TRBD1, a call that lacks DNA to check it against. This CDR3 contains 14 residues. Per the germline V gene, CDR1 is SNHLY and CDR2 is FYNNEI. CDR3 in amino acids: CASSEPDRGSPLHF.

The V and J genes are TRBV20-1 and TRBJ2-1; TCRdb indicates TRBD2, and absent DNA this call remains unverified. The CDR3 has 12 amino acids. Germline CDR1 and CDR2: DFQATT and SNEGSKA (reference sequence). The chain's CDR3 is CSVGTRAGEQFF.

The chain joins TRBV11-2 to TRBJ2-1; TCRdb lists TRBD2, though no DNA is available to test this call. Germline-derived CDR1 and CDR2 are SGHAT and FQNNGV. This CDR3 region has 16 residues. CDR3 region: CASSPGGSGPYNEQFF.

The CDR3 spells CASSLAGANGELFF. J is TRBJ2-2 and V is TRBV5-1; TCRdb returns TRBD1, unconfirmable since there is no DNA. The CDR3 extends over 14 amino acids. Germline CDR1 and CDR2: SGHRS and YFSETQ. Full variable domain (outside the CDR3, taken from reference TRBV5-1 and TRBJ2-2): KAGVTQTPRYLIKTRGQQVTLSCSPISGHRSVSWYQQTPGQGLQFLFEYFSETQRNKGNFPGRFSGRQFSNSRSEMNVSTLELGDSALYLCASSLAGANGELFFGEGSRLTVL.

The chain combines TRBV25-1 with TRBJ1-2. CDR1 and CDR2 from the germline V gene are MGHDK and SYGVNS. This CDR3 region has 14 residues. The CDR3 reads CASSELSVNYGYTF.

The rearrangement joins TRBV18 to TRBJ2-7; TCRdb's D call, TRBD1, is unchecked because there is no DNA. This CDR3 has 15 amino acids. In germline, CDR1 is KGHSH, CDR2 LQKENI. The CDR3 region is CASSPNGHQSYEQYF.

CDR3: CSVVSPPGANSGANVLTF. The chain recombines TRBV29-1 with TRBJ2-6; TCRdb's assignment of TRBD1 cannot be checked, as there is no DNA. Germline loops: CDR1 SQVTM, CDR2 ANQGSEA. This CDR3 spans 18 amino acids.

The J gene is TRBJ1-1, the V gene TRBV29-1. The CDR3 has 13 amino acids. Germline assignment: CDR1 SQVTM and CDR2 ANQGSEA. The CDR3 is CSVERVMNTEAFF.

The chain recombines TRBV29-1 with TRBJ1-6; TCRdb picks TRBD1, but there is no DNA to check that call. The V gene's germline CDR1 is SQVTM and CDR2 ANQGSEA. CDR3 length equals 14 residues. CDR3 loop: CSEHEPGRDSPLHF.

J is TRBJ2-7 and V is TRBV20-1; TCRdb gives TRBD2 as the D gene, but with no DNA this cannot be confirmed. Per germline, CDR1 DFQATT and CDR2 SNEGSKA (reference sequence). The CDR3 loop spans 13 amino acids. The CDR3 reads CSGRASGTYEQYF.

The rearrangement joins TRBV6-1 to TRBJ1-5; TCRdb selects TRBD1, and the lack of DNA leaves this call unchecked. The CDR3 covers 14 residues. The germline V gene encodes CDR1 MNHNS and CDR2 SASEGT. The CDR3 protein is CASSPNRGNEPQHF.